Each of the 25 T cell receptor beta chains below was sequenced from the same sample in a study of T cell repertoires and leukemia-associated antigens. TCRdb re-derived calls from the 5' RACE reads in MiXCR, one entry per CDR3 protein. The sample contains more than 8,000 distinct CDR3 sequences, approximately 40% of which appear only once. For these receptors, no antigen is known. The sample taken for sequencing was CD3+ T cells sorted from blood and cultured. All receptors come from a female donor in good health.

The chain combines TRBV4-1 with TRBJ2-2; D is ambiguous. There are 18 residues in the CDR3. Germline-derived CDR1 and CDR2 are MGHRA and YSYEKL. V was pared by 1 base and J by 0 bases, with 15 bases between. CDR3 in amino acids: CASSQGKARLANTGELFF. The CDR3 DNA reads TGCGCCAGCAGCCAAGGAAAGGCCCGCTTGGCGAACACCGGGGAGCTGTTTTTT.

The V and J genes are TRBV29-1 and TRBJ2-1, with 11 bases fitting TRBD2. The CDR3 sequence is 13 residues long. Losses at the gene ends were 4 bases for V and 8 bases for J; bases not matched to a gene: 4. The V gene's germline CDR1 is SQVTM and CDR2 ANQGSEA. The CDR3 reads CSVVAGGRDEQFF. The CDR3 nucleotides are TGCAGCGTTGTAGCGGGAGGGAGGGATGAGCAGTTCTTC.

At least ten counts were recorded for this clonotype. The CDR3 bases are TGTGCCAGCAGCTTTAGCGGGAGGCTCTACGAGCAGTACTTC. Protein product: CASSFSGRLYEQYF. The chain is built from TRBV7-2 and TRBJ2-7; 10 positions match TRBD2. This CDR3 comprises 14 residues. Germline V gene data show CDR1 as SGHTA and CDR2 as FQGNSA. V was clipped by 3 bases and J by 3 bases; unmatched bases: 2. The whole variable domain, filled in from reference TRBV7-2 and TRBJ2-7, reads GAGVSQSPSNKVTEKGKDVELRCDPISGHTALYWYRQSLGQGLEFLIYFQGNSAPDKSGLPSDRFSAERTGGSVSTLTIQRTQQEDSAVYLCASSFSGRLYEQYFGPGTRLTVT.

In regard to this clonotype: No conserved phenylalanine or tryptophan is present at the end of the CDR3, so a read error is the likely explanation. The rearrangement joins TRBV20-1 to TRBJ2-3; 8 bases map to TRBD2. J gave up 0 bases and V 3 bases, and 5 bases lay outside the gene matches. Germline-derived CDR1 and CDR2 are DFQATT and SNEGSKA (reference sequence). The CDR3 is made up of 15 amino acids. CDR3 in DNA: TGCAGTGCTAGCGGGAGGGGAACTAGCACAGATACGCAGTATCTT. Its translation: CSASGRGTSTDTQYL.

This clonotype was seen once. The junction shows a germline mismatch at one end, possibly a read error. V and J are TRBV7-9 and TRBJ1-1; no clear D gene. The germline gives CDR1 SEHNR, CDR2 FQNEAQ (reference sequence). The CDR3 is made up of 14 amino acids. CDR3 coding DNA: TGTGCCAGCAGCTTAAATCTTCAGAACACTAAAGCTTTCTTT. Its protein is CASSLNLQNTKAFF.

This chain connects TRBV20-1 to TRBJ2-5; the D gene is possibly TRBD2 (5 bases). The CDR3 consists of 12 residues. The germline gives CDR1 DFQATT, CDR2 SNEGSKA (reference sequence). Trimming shortened V by 4 bases and J by 5 bases, and 11 bases separated the two germline ends. CDR3 sequence: CSANGVWETQYF. The CDR3 coding sequence is TGCAGTGCTAACGGGGTATGGGAGACCCAGTACTTC.

This clonotype was detected only a few times. The chain employs TRBV20-1 and TRBJ1-6, with 7 bases that match TRBD1. With V trimmed by 1 base and J by 7 bases, 4 bases remained unmatched. Germline V gene lookup returns CDR1 DFQATT and CDR2 SNEGSKA (reference sequence). The CDR3 spans 14 residues. CDR3 nucleotide sequence: TGCAGTGCTAGAGTCAGGACAGGAAATTCACCCCTCCACTTT. It specifies CSARVRTGNSPLHF.

This clonotype appeared many times. The CDR3 DNA sequence: TGTGCCAGCCGCGTGGGGGGCAGCTCCTACAATGAGCAGTTCTTC. It specifies CASRVGGSSYNEQFF. The chain combines TRBV6-2 or TRBV6-3 with TRBJ2-1; D assignment may be TRBD1 or TRBD2 (6 bases each). This CDR3 spans 15 amino acids. Germline loops: CDR1 MNHEY, CDR2 SVGEGT. Trimming took off 8 bases at V and 0 bases at J, with 14 bases between the two ends.

This clonotype was observed many times. The J gene is TRBJ2-7, the V gene TRBV18; D possibly uses TRBD1 or TRBD2 (6 bases each). In germline, CDR1 is KGHSH, CDR2 LQKENI. Trimming cost V 0 bases and J 4 bases, with 10 bases left between them. The CDR3 is 14 residues long. The CDR3 loop is CASSPPTGRYEQYF. DNA for the CDR3: TGTGCCAGCTCACCACCCACAGGGAGGTACGAGCAGTACTTC.

The DNA of the CDR3 is TGTGCCACCAGTGATCCCCTCCGGACTAGCGGGAGGGATCAGCAGTTCTTC. Its protein product is CATSDPLRTSGRDQQFF. The chain has TRBV24-1 and TRBJ2-1, with 15 nucleotides matching TRBD2. The germline V gene has CDR1 KGHDR and CDR2 SFDVKD. Germline trimming cut 3 bases from V and 11 bases from J; bases unmatched to any gene: 10. The CDR3 is 17 residues long.

This clonotype was seen a single time. The junction and the germline gene differ at one end; a read error may be behind it. V gene TRBV5-1 combines with J gene TRBJ2-2, with D perhaps TRBD2 (6 bases). This CDR3 is built from 12 residues. The germline CDR1 and CDR2 sequences are SGHRS and YFSETQ. The CDR3 reads CASSLGPGGLFF. DNA for the CDR3: TGCGCCAGCAGCTTGGGTCCCGGGGGGCTGTTTTTT. Full variable domain (missing parts from reference TRBV5-1 and TRBJ2-2): KAGVTQTPRYLIKTRGQQVTLSCSPISGHRSVSWYQQTPGQGLQFLFEYFSETQRNKGNFPGRFSGRQFSNSRSEMNVSTLELGDSALYLCASSLGPGGLFFGEGSRLTVL.

As for this clonotype: A read error may account for a junction end that differs from germline. V usage is TRBV7-2 and J usage is TRBJ2-3; 11 bases line up with TRBD2. Germline CDR1 reads SGHTA; CDR2 reads FQGNSA. The CDR3 is made up of 18 amino acids. CDR3 DNA: TGCGCCAGCAACTTAGGTTTAGCGGGAGGGACAACCACAGATACGCAGTATTTT. Protein sequence: CASNLGLAGGTTTDTQYF.

The J gene is TRBJ1-2, the V gene TRBV6-5; 9 nucleotides line up with TRBD1. The CDR3 is made up of 15 amino acids. In germline, CDR1 is MNHEY, CDR2 SVGAGI. J lost 0 bases, V lost 8 bases, and 7 bases had no gene match. The CDR3 sequence: CASYSRTGANYGYTF. CDR3 DNA sequence: TGTGCCAGCTACTCAAGGACAGGGGCTAACTATGGCTACACCTTC.

As to this clonotype: This may stem from a read error, because a much larger clone lies one nucleotide away. Given the absence of the conserved phenylalanine or tryptophan at the CDR3 end, a read error is likely. The CDR3 DNA is TGCAGTGCTATAACCTACGGGCCAATGAACACTGAAGCTTTCTCT. Translating gives CSAITYGPMNTEAFS. The chain is built from TRBV20-1 and TRBJ1-1; D is ambiguous. Trimming stripped 4 bases from V and 0 bases from J, with 15 bases between. Germline values: CDR1 DFQATT, CDR2 SNEGSKA (reference sequence). This CDR3 is 15 amino acids long.

About this clonotype itself: The junction differs from germline at one of its ends, possibly a read error. J is TRBJ2-7 and V is TRBV3-1, with TRBD2 identical over 10 bases. The CDR3 spans 18 residues. CDR1 and CDR2 (germline): LGHDT, YNNKEL (reference sequence). The CDR3 here is CAGSQNPLIAGGGDEQYF. The CDR3 nucleotides read TGTGCCGGCAGCCAAAACCCCCTCATAGCGGGAGGCGGCGACGAGCAGTACTTT.

This clonotype showed up just a few times. V usage is TRBV5-1 and J usage is TRBJ2-1; 7 bases map to TRBD2. CDR3 length: 14 amino acids. Unmatched junction bases numbered 4, after V lost 4 bases and J lost 3 bases. CDR1 is SGHRS and CDR2 is YFSETQ in the germline V gene. CDR3 nucleotides: TGCGCCAGCAGCGGAGCGGGATACTACAATGAGCAGTTCTTC. As protein: CASSGAGYYNEQFF.

The V call is TRBV4-1, the J call TRBJ2-2; D ambiguous. Deletions cut 5 bases from V and 7 bases from J, with 20 bases between. Germline CDR1 MGHRA, CDR2 YSYEKL. The CDR3 length is 16 residues. CDR3 DNA sequence: TGCGCCAGCAGCGTTATCAACGCAGAGTACGGCGGGGAGCTGTTTTTT. Its translation: CASSVINAEYGGELFF.

The CDR3 here is CASSHDNLYEQYF. For the CDR3, the DNA is TGCGCCAGCAGCCACGACAACCTATACGAGCAGTACTTC. The gene calls are TRBV5-1 and TRBJ2-7; D is unclear. CDR3 size: 13 residues. Germline assignment: CDR1 SGHRS and CDR2 YFSETQ. V dropped 4 bases and J dropped 4 bases, with 12 bases sitting between them.

This clonotype was observed once. One end of the junction varies from germline; a read error may be responsible. J is TRBJ2-1 and V is TRBV29-1, with D possibly being TRBD1 (6 bases). The CDR3 totals 15 residues. Germline-derived CDR1 and CDR2 are SQVTM and ANQGSEA. As DNA, the CDR3 is TGCAGCGTTGAAATCCAGGGGATCTCCTGCAATGAGCAGTTCTTC. It yields the protein CSVEIQGISCNEQFF.

This clonotype was counted between two and nine times. The chain uses TRBV20-1 and TRBJ2-6; no clear D gene. The V end lost 6 bases, the J end lost 0 bases, and 6 bases lay between the germline ends. Germline CDR1 DFQATT, CDR2 SNEGSKA (reference sequence). The CDR3 is 13 residues long. The CDR3 spells CSAVHSGANVLTF. The CDR3 bases are TGCAGTGCCGTTCACTCTGGGGCCAACGTCCTGACTTTC.

This clonotype was found a few times. V is TRBV5-1 and J is TRBJ2-7, with TRBD1 matching 8 bases. J lost 0 bases, V lost 5 bases, and 4 bases had no gene match. The CDR3 consists of 14 residues. Germline CDR1 reads SGHRS; CDR2 reads YFSETQ. CDR3: CASSWQGASYEQYF. The CDR3 DNA reads TGCGCCAGCAGTTGGCAGGGGGCCTCCTACGAGCAGTACTTC.

This clonotype is categorized as medium-sized (0.01 to 0.1%). Here the CDR3 DNA reads TGTGCCTCCAGTGTGTTGGGGGACTCCTACAATGAGCAGTTCTTC. Translated: CASSVLGDSYNEQFF. V and J are TRBV10-3 and TRBJ2-1; D may correspond to TRBD1 or TRBD2 (5 bases each). Germline loops: CDR1 ENHRY, CDR2 SYGVKD. V was cut by 11 bases and J by 0 bases, with 17 bases left in between. This CDR3 region has 15 residues.

A note on this clonotype: Its ends do not fully match the called genes, so a read error is possible. V and J are TRBV18 and TRBJ2-7, with 8 bases identical to TRBD1. CDR1 is KGHSH and CDR2 is LQKENI in the germline V gene. This CDR3 comprises 12 residues. For the CDR3, the DNA is TGTGCCGGCTCAACGACAGGGGACGAGCAGCACTTC. Protein sequence: CAGSTTGDEQHF.

About this clonotype itself: An end of the junction does not agree with germline; a read error may underlie this. This chain connects TRBV7-7 to TRBJ2-1; 10 nucleotides align to TRBD2. The length of the CDR3 is 15 residues. Germline loops: CDR1 SSHAT, CDR2 FNYEAQ (reference sequence). The CDR3 sequence: CASTVAGGQPNEQFF. CDR3 DNA sequence: TGTGCTAGCACCGTAGCGGGGGGCCAGCCCAATGAGCAGTTCTTC.

To note about this clonotype: A read error may explain this, as a much larger clone is one base away. This rearrangement joins TRBV6-6 to TRBJ2-3, with a tentative D call TRBD2 (5 bases). The CDR3 has 13 residues. Germline CDR1 and CDR2: MNHNY and SVGAGI (reference sequence). The germline V and J ends were trimmed by 10 bases and 6 bases, with 17 bases remaining between them. Here the CDR3 reads CAIRTSGMDTQYF. The CDR3 bases are TGTGCCATCCGAACGTCGGGGATGGATACGCAGTATTTT.